Following are 5 T cell receptor beta chains from one sample sequenced in a study of T cells expressing NK-cell markers. One entry per CDR3 protein, without DNA, is what TCRdb gives after re-calling the 5' RACE reads. The table counts hundreds of thousands of distinct CDR3 sequences; around 5.2% lies in the top ten. The source material was blood T cells: a sorted CD56 or NKG2C T cell subset, CD4+ or CD8+ T cells, or bulk PBMC T cells (not recorded which). These receptors were obtained from a man aged 18 to 69 in good health.

CDR3 in amino acids: CASSEAWDPVRWPQHF. The chain carries TRBV2 and TRBJ1-5; TCRdb outputs TRBD1, but without DNA this stays unchecked. Germline V gene sequence: CDR1 SNHLY, CDR2 FYNNEI. This CDR3 is 16 amino acids long. The full variable domain, rest sourced from reference TRBV2 and TRBJ1-5, is EPEVTQTPSHQVTQMGQEVILRCVPISNHLYFYWYRQILGQKVEFLVSFYNNEISEKSEIFDDQFSVERPDGSNFTLKIRSTKLEDSAMYFCASSEAWDPVRWPQHFGDGTRLSIL.

The chain couples TRBV3-1 to TRBJ1-2. The CDR3 has 13 amino acids. The germline gives CDR1 LGHDT, CDR2 YNNKEL (reference sequence). The CDR3 sequence: CASRPRNGYGYTF.

CDR3 residues: CSVEVTGKEQFF. The rearrangement uses TRBV29-1 and TRBJ2-1; TCRdb's assignment of TRBD1 cannot be checked, as there is no DNA. The CDR3 contains 12 residues. Germline V gene lookup returns CDR1 SQVTM and CDR2 ANQGSEA.

The rearrangement links TRBV7-2 to TRBJ2-5; the TCRdb D gene call, TRBD2, has no DNA to confirm it. The CDR3 totals 15 residues. Germline CDR1 reads SGHTA; CDR2 reads FQGNSA. The CDR3 reads CASSSTAGGRETQYF.

The chain couples TRBV5-1 to TRBJ1-6; TCRdb's assignment of TRBD1 cannot be checked, as there is no DNA. CDR3 size: 15 residues. Germline lookup yields CDR1 SGHRS and CDR2 YFSETQ. CDR3 in amino acids: CASSLDGQGDSPLHF.